These T cell receptor beta chains were read from a single sample in a study of neoadjuvant anti-PD-1 for oral cavity cancer. Sequencing used immunoSEQ multiplex PCR; TCRdb keeps in-frame clones, though not all of them. The sample gives tens of thousands of clones, around 85% of which show up once; 2.5% to 3% is in the top ten. The material was PBMCs, obtained after nivolumab (anti-PD-1) treatment. The origin of the receptors is a person aged 40 to 85 with oral cavity squamous cell carcinoma. Both conserved end residues are part of each CDR3. Some rows have no size entry. The others give once, few or many, or a class for an expanded clone.

cdr3_aa: CASSLRTGRGPNYGYTF
clone_size: NA
v_call: TRBV11-2
j_call: TRBJ1-2

cdr3_aa: CASSNPGLAGGFEQFF
clone_size: NA
v_call: TRBV27
j_call: TRBJ2-1

cdr3_aa: CASSPSAGSGNTIYF
clone_size: NA
v_call: TRBV18
j_call: TRBJ1-3

cdr3_aa: CASSQDPDSGQRF
clone_size: NA
v_call: TRBV4-1
j_call: TRBJ2-3

cdr3_aa: CASSLDRVTEAFF
clone_size: NA
v_call: TRBV27
j_call: TRBJ1-1

cdr3_aa: CAISESTRAVGEKLFF
clone_size: NA
v_call: TRBV10-3
j_call: TRBJ1-4

cdr3_aa: CSAPSLEQYF
clone_size: NA
v_call: TRBV20-1
j_call: TRBJ2-7

cdr3_aa: CASSPTLQAYTDTQYF
clone_size: NA
v_call: TRBV4-1
j_call: TRBJ2-3

cdr3_aa: CASSSGWVWVGYTF
clone_size: NA
v_call: TRBV7-8
j_call: TRBJ1-2

cdr3_aa: CAWSVGEQFF
clone_size: NA
v_call: TRBV30
j_call: TRBJ2-1

cdr3_aa: CASSPVPGLAGVVSEQYF
clone_size: once
v_call: TRBV5-1
j_call: TRBJ2-7

cdr3_aa: CASSPPTGHYGYTF
clone_size: NA
v_call: TRBV7-2
j_call: TRBJ1-2

cdr3_aa: CASSLGPGGGNTIYF
clone_size: NA
v_call: TRBV5-4
j_call: TRBJ1-3

cdr3_aa: CASSLGGLYGYTF
clone_size: NA
v_call: TRBV5-4
j_call: TRBJ1-2

cdr3_aa: CASRFWGQGGLLYGYTF
clone_size: once
v_call: TRBV5-6
j_call: TRBJ1-2